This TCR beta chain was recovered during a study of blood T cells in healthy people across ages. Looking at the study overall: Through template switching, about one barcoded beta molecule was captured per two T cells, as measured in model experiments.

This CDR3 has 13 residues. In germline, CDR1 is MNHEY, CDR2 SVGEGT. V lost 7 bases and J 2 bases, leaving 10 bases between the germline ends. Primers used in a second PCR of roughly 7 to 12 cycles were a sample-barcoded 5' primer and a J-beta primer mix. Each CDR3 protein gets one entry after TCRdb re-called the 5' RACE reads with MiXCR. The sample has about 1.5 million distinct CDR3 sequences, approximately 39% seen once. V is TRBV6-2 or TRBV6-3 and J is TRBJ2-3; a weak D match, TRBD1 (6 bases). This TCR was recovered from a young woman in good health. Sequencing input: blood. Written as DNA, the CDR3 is TGTGCCAGCACGGGACACCACACAGATACGCAGTATTTT. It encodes CASTGHHTDTQYF.